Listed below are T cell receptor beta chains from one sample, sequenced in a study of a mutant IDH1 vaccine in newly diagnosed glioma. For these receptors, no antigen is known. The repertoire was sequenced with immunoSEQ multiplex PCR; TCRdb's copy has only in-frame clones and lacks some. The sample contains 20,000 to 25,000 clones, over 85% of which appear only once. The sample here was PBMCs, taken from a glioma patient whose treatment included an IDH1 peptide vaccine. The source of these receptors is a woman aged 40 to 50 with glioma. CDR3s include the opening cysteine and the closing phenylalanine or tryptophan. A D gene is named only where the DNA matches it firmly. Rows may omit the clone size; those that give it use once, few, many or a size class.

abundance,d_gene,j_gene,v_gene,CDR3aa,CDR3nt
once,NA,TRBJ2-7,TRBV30,CAWSRGGYEQYF,TGTGCCTGGAGTCGGGGCGGCTACGAGCAGTACTTC
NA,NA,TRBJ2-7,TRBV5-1,CASSLGTAWEQYF,TGCGCCAGCAGCTTGGGGACCGCGTGGGAGCAGTACTTC
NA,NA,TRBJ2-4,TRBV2,CASSEMGAKNIQYF,TGTGCCAGCAGTGAAATGGGCGCCAAAAACATTCAGTACTTC
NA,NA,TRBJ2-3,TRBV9,CASSVARNPTDTQYF,TGTGCCAGCAGCGTAGCGAGAAACCCCACAGATACGCAGTATTTT
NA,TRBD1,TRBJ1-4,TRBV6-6,CASRGTGAATNEKLFF,TGTGCCAGCAGGGGGACAGGCGCTGCAACTAATGAAAAACTGTTTTTT
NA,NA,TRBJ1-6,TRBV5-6,CASSPGARFTSPLHF,TGTGCCAGCAGCCCCGGAGCCCGCTTTACTTCACCCCTCCACTTT
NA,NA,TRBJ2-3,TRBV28,CASSFRQGRTDTQYF,TGTGCCAGCAGTTTTAGGCAGGGTAGGACAGATACGCAGTATTTT
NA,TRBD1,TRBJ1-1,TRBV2,CASSSGTGRTEAFF,TGTGCCAGCAGTTCCGGGACAGGGAGGACTGAAGCTTTCTTT
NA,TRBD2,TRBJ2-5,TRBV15,CATSRDGREGSNQETQYF,TGTGCCACCAGCAGAGATGGTAGGGAGGGCTCGAATCAAGAGACCCAGTACTTC
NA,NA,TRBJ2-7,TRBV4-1,CASSQEDGPYEQYF,TGCGCCAGCAGCCAAGAGGACGGTCCCTACGAGCAGTACTTC
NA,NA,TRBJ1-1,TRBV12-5,CASGRDVTEAFF,TGTGCTAGTGGTAGGGATGTCACTGAAGCTTTCTTT
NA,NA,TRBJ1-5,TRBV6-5,CASSPGWGPQHF,TGTGCCAGCAGCCCCGGGTGGGGGCCCCAGCATTTT
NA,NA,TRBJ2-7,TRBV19,CASSIGQTSSYEQYF,TGTGCCAGTAGTATCGGACAGACTAGCTCCTACGAGCAGTACTTC
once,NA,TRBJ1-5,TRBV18,CASSPLAGQGGQPQHF,TGTGCCAGCTCACCACTGGCAGGGCAGGGTGGTCAGCCCCAGCATTTT
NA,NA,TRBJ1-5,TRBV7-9,CARKGGPGIRGNQPQHF,TGTGCCAGAAAGGGGGGCCCGGGGATAAGGGGCAATCAGCCCCAGCATTTT
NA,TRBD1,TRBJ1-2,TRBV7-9,CASSYDRGRIHGYTF,TGTGCCAGCAGCTACGACAGGGGGCGAATTCATGGCTACACCTTC
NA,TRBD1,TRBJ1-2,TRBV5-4,CASSKDRASLHGYTF,TGTGCCAGCAGCAAGGACAGGGCTTCGCTTCATGGCTACACCTTC
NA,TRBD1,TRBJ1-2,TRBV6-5,CASSYRGTGRNYGYTF,TGTGCCAGCAGTTACCGCGGGACAGGGCGAAACTATGGCTACACCTTC
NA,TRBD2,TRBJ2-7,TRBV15,CATSRDLLAGGREQYF,TGTGCCACCAGCAGAGATCTTCTAGCGGGGGGGAGAGAGCAGTACTTC
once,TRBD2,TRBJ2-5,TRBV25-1,CASSPLGLADAKETQYF,TGTGCCAGCAGTCCCTTGGGACTAGCGGATGCTAAAGAGACCCAGTACTTC
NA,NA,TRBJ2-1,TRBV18,CASSPGGTYNEQFF,TGTGCCAGCTCACCAGGGGGGACCTACAATGAGCAGTTCTTC
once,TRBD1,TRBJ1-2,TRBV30,CAWTGGDYGYTF,TGTGCCTGGACAGGGGGCGATTATGGCTACACCTTC
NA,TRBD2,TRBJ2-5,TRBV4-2,CASSQDRASGGVETQYF,TGTGCCAGCAGCCAAGATAGGGCTAGCGGGGGAGTGGAGACCCAGTACTTC
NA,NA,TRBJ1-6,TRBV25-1,CASSELGGGGMNSPLHF,TGTGCCAGCAGTGAATTGGGGGGTGGGGGCATGAATTCACCCCTCCACTTT
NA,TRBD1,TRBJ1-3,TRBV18,CASSEDRRAGNTIYF,TGTGCCAGCTCAGAGGACAGGAGAGCTGGAAACACCATATATTTT
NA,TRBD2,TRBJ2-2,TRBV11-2,CASRLLAGVYTGELFF,TGTGCCAGCAGACTACTAGCGGGAGTATATACCGGGGAGCTGTTTTTT
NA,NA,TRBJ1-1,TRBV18,CASSPLASRYTEAFF,TGTGCCAGCTCACCCCTGGCAAGTAGGTACACTGAAGCTTTCTTT